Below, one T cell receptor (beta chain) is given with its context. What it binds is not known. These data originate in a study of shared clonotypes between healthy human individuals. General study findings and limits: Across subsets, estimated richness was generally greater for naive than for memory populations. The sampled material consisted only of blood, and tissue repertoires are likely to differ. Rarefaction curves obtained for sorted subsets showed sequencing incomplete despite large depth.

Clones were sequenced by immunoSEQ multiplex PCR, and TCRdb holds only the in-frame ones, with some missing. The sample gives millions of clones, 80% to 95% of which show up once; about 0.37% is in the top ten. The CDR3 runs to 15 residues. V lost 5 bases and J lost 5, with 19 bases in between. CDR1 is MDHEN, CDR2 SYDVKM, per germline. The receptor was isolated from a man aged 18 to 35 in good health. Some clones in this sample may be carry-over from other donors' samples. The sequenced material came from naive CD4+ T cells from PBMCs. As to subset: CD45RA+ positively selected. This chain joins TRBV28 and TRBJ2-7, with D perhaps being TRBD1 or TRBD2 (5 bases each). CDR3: CASSTRDGAVDEQYF. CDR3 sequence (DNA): TGTGCCAGCAGTACCCGGGATGGGGCGGTCGACGAGCAGTACTTC.